Listed below are T cell receptor beta chains from one sample, sequenced in a study of CD8 T cells in Susac syndrome. TCRdb reprocessed the immunoSEQ multiplex PCR reads via MiXCR and lists one record per CDR3 protein. The sample has 210,000 or so distinct CDR3 sequences, about 94% seen once. Sequenced material: CD4+ T cells from PBMCs. These receptors originate from a human donor with Susac syndrome. CDR3s include the opening cysteine and the closing phenylalanine or tryptophan. D genes are given only for firm matches. Clone size appears in some rows only: once, few, many, or a class for an expanded clone.

clone_size,cdr3_length,v_call,j_call,d_call,cdr3_aa,cdr3_nt
-,17,TRBV7-9,TRBJ2-3,-,CASSRGPPQGATDTQYF,TGTGCCAGCAGCCGAGGCCCCCCACAGGGCGCAACAGATACGCAGTATTTT
-,15,TRBV28,TRBJ2-3,-,CASTPWGSSADTQYF,TGTGCCAGCACTCCTTGGGGTAGTTCCGCAGATACGCAGTATTTT
-,14,TRBV3-1,TRBJ1-1,TRBD1,CASSRQDRATEAFF,TGTGCCAGCAGCCGCCAGGACAGGGCCACTGAAGCTTTCTTT
-,12,TRBV20-1,TRBJ2-5,-,CSARVTPQTQYF,TGCAGTGCTAGAGTGACTCCCCAGACCCAGTACTTC
-,17,TRBV4-3,TRBJ2-3,-,CASSQDLSVSSTDTQYF,TGCGCCAGCAGCCAAGATCTTTCTGTATCGAGCACAGATACGCAGTATTTT
-,13,TRBV28,TRBJ2-3,-,CASSAGGADTQYF,TGTGCCAGCAGCGCCGGAGGCGCAGATACGCAGTATTTT
-,14,TRBV24-1,TRBJ2-3,TRBD2,CATSPGLLSATQYF,TGTGCCACCAGTCCGGGACTATTATCAGCTACGCAGTATTTT
once,14,TRBV12-3/TRBV12-4,TRBJ1-2,-,CASSLSQAGYGYTF,TGTGCCAGCAGTTTGTCGCAGGCCGGCTATGGCTACACCTTC
once,16,TRBV6-2/TRBV6-3,TRBJ2-2,-,CASSYYGTRNTGELFF,TGTGCCAGCAGTTATTACGGGACAAGGAACACCGGGGAGCTGTTTTTT
once,14,TRBV27,TRBJ1-2,-,CASGYRAPNYGYTF,TGTGCCAGCGGTTATAGGGCCCCAAACTATGGCTACACCTTC
-,15,TRBV6-2/TRBV6-3,TRBJ1-2,TRBD1,CASSLLRDRVDGYTF,TGTGCCTCAAGCCTCCTCCGGGACAGGGTGGATGGCTACACCTTC
-,15,TRBV20-1,TRBJ1-2,TRBD1,CSARGQGGLPHGYTF,TGCAGTGCTAGAGGTCAGGGGGGCCTCCCCCATGGCTACACCTTC
few,14,TRBV19,TRBJ1-2,TRBD1,CASSRQGETYGYTF,TGTGCCAGTAGTAGACAGGGGGAGACCTATGGCTACACCTTC
-,14,TRBV12-3/TRBV12-4,TRBJ2-5,-,CASSPRTRLGTQYF,TGTGCCAGCAGCCCGCGGACACGTCTTGGGACCCAGTACTTC
-,13,TRBV14,TRBJ2-5,-,CASSQGYQETQYF,TGTGCCAGCAGCCAAGGGTACCAAGAGACCCAGTACTTC
once,16,TRBV25-1,TRBJ1-3,-,CASSLNPGHQGNTIYF,TGTGCCAGCAGTTTAAACCCGGGACACCAAGGAAACACCATATATTTT
-,15,TRBV5-1,TRBJ2-7,-,CASSLAGTSSDEQYF,TGCGCCAGCAGCTTGGCGGGGACGTCTTCGGACGAGCAGTACTTC
-,16,TRBV2,TRBJ1-5,-,CASSISRGVGNQPQHF,TGTGCCAGCTCCATATCTCGGGGGGTGGGGAATCAGCCCCAGCATTTT
-,14,TRBV4-2,TRBJ1-5,-,CASSQFGESQPQHF,TGTGCCAGCAGCCAATTTGGGGAGAGCCAGCCCCAGCATTTT
once,14,TRBV5-6,TRBJ2-5,TRBD2,CASSPLPPSGSLYF,TGTGCCAGCAGCCCACTTCCTCCTAGCGGGTCCTTGTACTTC
-,13,TRBV30,TRBJ1-6,-,CAWSVWVDSPLHF,TGTGCCTGGAGTGTATGGGTGGATTCACCCCTCCACTTT
-,16,TRBV11-2,TRBJ2-5,TRBD2,CASSPSSGGRQETQYF,TGTGCCAGCAGCCCTAGCTCGGGGGGGAGACAAGAGACCCAGTACTTC
-,14,TRBV12-5,TRBJ2-5,TRBD2,CASGPSGERGTQYF,TGTGCTAGTGGTCCCAGCGGGGAGAGGGGGACCCAGTACTTC
-,16,TRBV5-4,TRBJ1-6,-,CASSSVGGALDSPLHF,TGTGCCAGCAGCTCTGTTGGGGGCGCGTTGGATTCACCCCTCCACTTT
-,13,TRBV7-2,TRBJ1-5,-,CASSLDMAQPQHF,TGTGCCAGCAGCTTAGACATGGCTCAGCCCCAGCATTTT
-,12,TRBV6-2/TRBV6-3,TRBJ1-5,-,CASKRGNQPQHF,TGTGCCAGCAAGCGGGGGAATCAGCCCCAGCATTTT
once,15,TRBV5-1,TRBJ1-1,TRBD1,CASSSTGNMNTEAFF,TGCGCCAGCAGCTCGACAGGGAACATGAACACTGAAGCTTTCTTT
-,14,TRBV9,TRBJ2-2,-,CASSADGSTGELFF,TGTGCCAGCAGCGCCGATGGGTCCACCGGGGAGCTGTTTTTT
-,18,TRBV4-1,TRBJ2-7,TRBD1,CASSQVGLPWTGGVEQYF,TGCGCCAGCAGCCAAGTGGGTCTTCCCTGGACAGGGGGCGTCGAGCAGTACTTC
-,14,TRBV29-1,TRBJ2-7,TRBD1,CSVLFGDRYYEQYF,TGCAGCGTCCTTTTTGGGGACAGGTACTACGAGCAGTACTTC
-,14,TRBV6-6,TRBJ2-7,-,CASTSVGRPYEQYF,TGTGCCAGCACCTCGGTAGGAAGGCCCTACGAGCAGTACTTC
-,14,TRBV4-3,TRBJ1-2,-,CASSQESRGYGYTF,TGCGCCAGCAGCCAAGAGAGCAGGGGCTATGGCTACACCTTC
-,16,TRBV7-8,TRBJ2-5,-,CASSLANLGLQETQYF,TGTGCCAGCAGCTTAGCGAACCTAGGACTGCAAGAGACCCAGTACTTC
-,16,TRBV30,TRBJ2-6,TRBD1,CAWTRTTGAGANVLTF,TGTGCCTGGACCAGAACTACAGGGGCTGGGGCCAACGTCCTGACTTTC
few,15,TRBV27,TRBJ2-3,-,CASSLLAGYTDTQYF,TGTGCCAGCAGTTTATTAGCAGGATACACAGATACGCAGTATTTT
-,16,TRBV11-2,TRBJ2-7,-,CASSRLVDRRTREQYF,TGTGCCAGCAGTCGTCTCGTCGACAGGCGTACAAGGGAGCAGTACTTC
-,14,TRBV20-1,TRBJ2-7,-,CSARMSWGSYEQYF,TGCAGTGCCCGCATGAGTTGGGGGTCCTACGAGCAGTACTTC
-,15,TRBV3-1,TRBJ2-7,-,CASSHAGREGYEQYF,TGTGCCAGCAGCCACGCAGGGCGCGAGGGCTACGAGCAGTACTTC
-,13,TRBV6-6,TRBJ2-1,-,CASARGPYNEQFF,TGTGCCAGCGCAAGGGGCCCTTACAATGAGCAGTTCTTC
-,15,TRBV5-6,TRBJ1-6,-,CASSLVQGGTSPLHF,TGTGCCAGCAGCTTGGTGCAGGGAGGGACTTCACCCCTCCACTTT
-,14,TRBV3-1,TRBJ2-1,-,CASSQSDAYNEQFF,TGTGCCAGCAGCCAATCGGACGCCTACAATGAGCAGTTCTTC
-,14,TRBV30,TRBJ1-4,-,CAWSPGNGFTGWIF,TGTGCCTGGAGTCCCGGGAACGGGTTCACAGGCTGGATTTTT
-,13,TRBV2,TRBJ2-3,-,CASSEGSTDTQYF,TGTGCCAGCAGTGAGGGTAGCACAGATACGCAGTATTTT
-,14,TRBV2,TRBJ2-1,TRBD1,CASGGQGRTDEQFF,TGTGCCAGCGGGGGACAGGGAAGAACTGATGAGCAGTTCTTC
-,13,TRBV20-1,TRBJ1-2,-,CSARDGTNYGYTF,TGCAGTGCTAGAGATGGGACTAACTATGGCTACACCTTC
once,20,TRBV30,TRBJ2-4,-,CAWSPPVRGRVSLAKNIQYF,TGTGCCTGGAGTCCCCCGGTGAGAGGGCGCGTTTCACTAGCCAAAAACATTCAGTACTTC
-,12,TRBV6-5,TRBJ1-1,-,CASSLGRNEAFF,TGTGCCAGCAGTTTGGGAAGAAATGAAGCTTTCTTT
-,15,TRBV12-3/TRBV12-4,TRBJ1-1,TRBD1,CASSPGGQMNTEAFF,TGTGCCAGCAGTCCGGGGGGACAGATGAACACTGAAGCTTTCTTT
-,14,TRBV3-1,TRBJ2-2,-,CASSQDGRAGELFF,TGTGCCAGCAGCCAAGATGGACGGGCCGGGGAGCTGTTTTTT
-,19,TRBV4-3,TRBJ2-4,TRBD1,CASSQGNRDRLPAKNIQYF,TGCGCCAGCAGCCAAGGAAACCGGGACAGATTGCCCGCCAAAAACATTCAGTACTTC
-,14,TRBV30,TRBJ2-5,TRBD1,CAWAPGQGKETQYF,TGTGCCTGGGCTCCGGGACAGGGGAAAGAGACCCAGTACTTC
-,13,TRBV30,TRBJ1-4,TRBD1,CAWSETGTEKLFF,TGTGCCTGGAGTGAGACAGGGACTGAAAAACTGTTTTTT